This T cell receptor (beta chain) is drawn from a study of beta chain features in type 1 diabetes. Broader study findings: Researchers reported that naive, central memory and Treg TCRB repertoires appeared more similar in patients than in healthy donors. In all four CD4+ subsets, TCRB CDR3 length was significantly, moderately reduced in type 1 diabetes.

Of the isolated RNA, all was reverse transcribed, and so the sequenced material was expressed TCRB transcripts. Measured with immunoSEQ multiplex PCR; TCRdb has only the in-frame clones, and not every one. This sample carries about 270,000 clones, roughly an eighth of them seen once, and the ten largest clones take 0.015% to 0.02%. Purities over 95% were achieved in all sorted populations. Worth noting for this clone: What it binds is not known.

The germline gives CDR1 SEHNR, CDR2 FQNEAQ (reference sequence). The length of the CDR3 is 15 residues. Unmatched junction bases numbered 8, after V lost 2 bases and J lost 5 bases. The V and J genes are TRBV7-9 and TRBJ2-5; 7 nucleotides agree with TRBD2. The TCR sequence derives from a man under 40 with type 1 diabetes. The sequencing sample was made of naive CD4+ T cells from blood. CDR3 nucleotides: TGTGCCAGCAGCTTACCAGGACTAGTGAGCGAGACCCAGTACTTC. Translation gives CASSLPGLVSETQYF.